The 23 T cell receptor beta chains in this list originate from one sample, sequenced in a study of CD8+ T cells in alopecia areata. Treatment indicated: oral pan-JAK inhibitor, 5-10 mg twice daily. Extraction and reverse transcription of RNA yielded cDNA as the sequencing template. Profiling relied on immunoSEQ multiplex PCR, and the TCRdb table lists in-frame clones only, not all of them. The data show roughly 100,000 clones, about 58% seen once. Sequenced here: CD8+ T cells sorted from blood, sampled at week 4, from a patient treated with tofacitinib. Source of these receptors: a human donor with alopecia areata.

This clone was detected only a few times. This rearrangement joins TRBV28 to TRBJ2-7; tentatively, D is TRBD1 (5 bases). CDR3 length: 15 residues. V lost 3 bases to trimming and J lost 2 bases, with 14 bases between them. CDR1 MDHEN and CDR2 SYDVKM come from the germline V gene. CDR3 coding DNA: TGTGCCAGCAGTTTTAGGCAGGGTAGAACCTACGAGCAGTACTTC. It codes for CASSFRQGRTYEQYF.

This clone has just one count. This chain uses TRBV28 with TRBJ1-6; D possibly corresponds to TRBD1 (6 bases). CDR3 length: 11 amino acids. V was cut by 8 bases and J by 19 bases, with 18 bases left in between. Germline V CDR1 and CDR2: MDHEN, SYDVKM. CDR3 DNA: TGTGCCAGCCGGACAGCGATAGACGAACACTTT. Protein sequence: CASRTAIDEHF. Combining the CDR3 with reference TRBV28 and TRBJ1-6 gives the whole variable domain DVKVTQSSRYLVKRTGEKVFLECVQDMDHENMFWYRQDPGLGLRLIYFSYDVKMKEKGDIPEGYSVSREKKERFSLILESASTNQTSMYLCASRTAIDEHFGNGTRLTVT.

In its sample, this clone was seen a few times. In the same sample, other DNA sequences code for this CDR3. J is TRBJ2-1 and V is TRBV5-6; the D gene is possibly TRBD2 (5 bases). The CDR3 is 16 amino acids. Germline CDR1 reads SGHDT; CDR2 reads YYEEEE. Trimming removed 0 bases at V and 0 bases at J, with 10 bases between. The CDR3 here is CASSLGSGDSYNEQFF. In nucleotides, the CDR3 is TGTGCCAGCAGCTTGGGGAGCGGAGACTCCTACAATGAGCAGTTCTTC.

The genes are TRBV25-1 and TRBJ2-5; D unclear. Trimming removed 5 bases from V and 2 bases from J, with 6 bases in between. This CDR3 comprises 12 residues. CDR1 MGHDK and CDR2 SYGVNS come from the germline V gene. The CDR3 spells CASSLGQETQYF. In DNA form, the CDR3 reads TGTGCCAGCAGTCTTGGACAAGAGACCCAGTACTTC.

The V and J genes are TRBV13 and TRBJ2-5; 9 nucleotides match TRBD2. This CDR3 is built from 15 residues. CDR1 is PRHDT and CDR2 is FYEKMQ in the germline V gene (reference sequence). The ends lost 1 base at V and 5 bases at J; junction bases unmatched: 5. The CDR3: CASSLAPAGGETQYF. Here the CDR3 DNA reads TGTGCCAGCAGCTTAGCTCCGGCGGGAGGGGAGACCCAGTACTTC.

The CDR3 loop is CASVESRVNTEAFF. The CDR3 nucleotides are TGTGCCAGCGTCGAAAGCAGGGTGAACACTGAAGCTTTCTTT. The gene calls are TRBV7-6 and TRBJ1-1; possibly TRBD1 for D (5 bases). The CDR3 has 14 amino acids. Trimming shortened V by 8 bases and J by 0 bases, and 13 bases separated the two germline ends. Germline loops: CDR1 SGHVS, CDR2 FNYEAQ.

This chain joins TRBV7-9 and TRBJ1-2, with D uncertain. Germline V CDR1 and CDR2: SEHNR, FQNEAQ (reference sequence). The CDR3 totals 13 residues. Between the trimmed V and J ends, which lost 0 bases and 1 base, there was a span of 3 bases. CDR3 coding DNA: TGTGCCAGCAGCTTAGCGGTTAACTATGGCTACACCTTC. The encoded protein is CASSLAVNYGYTF.

This clone was seen more than once but under ten times. The DNA for the CDR3 is TGCAGCGTTGTGGACGGGTCCTACAATGAGCAGTTCTTC. Translation gives CSVVDGSYNEQFF. This sequence joins TRBV29-1 and TRBJ2-1, with D unclear. The V gene's germline CDR1 is SQVTM and CDR2 ANQGSEA. Trimming took 4 bases from V and 1 from J, leaving 8 bases between them. The CDR3 runs to 13 residues.

V is TRBV15 and J is TRBJ2-4; 10 nucleotides align to TRBD1. Germline CDR1 reads LNHNV; CDR2 reads YYDKDF (reference sequence). V gave up 2 bases and J gave up 5 bases; unmatched junction bases: 9. This CDR3 spans 17 amino acids. DNA for the CDR3: TGTGCCACCAGCAGAAAAAGACAGGGGGCGAGCCAAAACATTCAGTACTTC. Amino acids: CATSRKRQGASQNIQYF.

This clone occurred once. The V and J genes are TRBV11-3 and TRBJ2-1, with 12 bases lining up with TRBD1. Trimming at V came to 5 bases and at J to 8 bases, leaving 7 bases not matched to a gene. The CDR3 contains 15 residues. Germline values: CDR1 SGHNT, CDR2 YENEEA. CDR3 in DNA: TGTGCCAGCAGCCCACGGGGACAGGGGGCCCATGAGCAGTTCTTC. Encoded protein: CASSPRGQGAHEQFF. The entire variable domain, with the rest obtained from reference TRBV11-3 and TRBJ2-1, is as follows: EAGVVQSPRYKIIEKKQPVAFWCNPISGHNTLYWYLQNLGQGPELLIRYENEEAVDDSQLPKDRFSAERLKGVDSTLKIQPAELGDSAVYLCASSPRGQGAHEQFFGPGTRLTVL.

The chain links TRBV27 to TRBJ1-6; possible D gene TRBD1, 5 bases. With 6 bases removed from V and 0 bases from J, the gap between germline ends came to 15 bases. CDR1 is MNHEY and CDR2 is SMNVEV in the germline V gene (reference sequence). The CDR3 is 17 amino acids. DNA of the CDR3: TGTGCCAGCAGCGAACAGGACCCGAGCTCCTATAATTCACCCCTCCACTTT. This gives the protein CASSEQDPSSYNSPLHF.

This clone was picked up a small number of times. The rearrangement links TRBV11-2 to TRBJ2-3, with 8 bases identical to TRBD1. CDR1 and CDR2 from the germline V gene are SGHAT and FQNNGV. With V trimmed by 4 bases and J by 1 base, 10 bases remained unmatched. The CDR3 has 17 residues. The CDR3 DNA sequence: TGTGCCAGCAGCTCACAACGACCGGGACAGGGCACAGATACGCAGTATTTT. It codes for CASSSQRPGQGTDTQYF.

The chain is built from TRBV7-9 and TRBJ2-3, with no clear D. This CDR3 has 15 amino acids. V was clipped by 5 bases and J by 6 bases, with 18 bases between them. Germline assignment: CDR1 SEHNR and CDR2 FQNEAQ (reference sequence). The CDR3 loop is CASSQIPLRADTQYF. CDR3 nucleotide sequence: TGTGCCAGCAGCCAAATCCCCCTTCGAGCCGATACGCAGTATTTT.

The chain links TRBV5-8 to TRBJ2-7; TRBD1 aligns across 7 bases. J was trimmed by 3 bases and V by 7 bases; bases with no gene match: 16. CDR3 length: 16 amino acids. Germline V lookup: CDR1 SGHTS, CDR2 YDEGEE. CDR3 in DNA: TGTGCCAGCGAAAATCCGGGACAGAGAATCTACTACGAGCAGTACTTC. This gives the protein CASENPGQRIYYEQYF.

The chain recombines TRBV15 with TRBJ1-6; D not resolved. Trimming stripped 3 bases from V and 10 bases from J, with 19 bases between. This CDR3 is 16 amino acids long. Germline V CDR1 and CDR2: LNHNV, YYDKDF (reference sequence). CDR3 protein: CATSRYPLGSESPLHF. The CDR3 region has the DNA TGTGCCACCAGCAGGTATCCTCTGGGGAGTGAATCACCCCTCCACTTT.

V usage is TRBV7-3 and J usage is TRBJ1-1; D gene ambiguous. V lost 0 bases, J lost 0 bases, and 2 bases lay in between. CDR1 SGHTA and CDR2 FQGTGA come from the germline V gene. CDR3 size: 13 residues. The chain's CDR3 is CASSLTMNTEAFF. In DNA form, the CDR3 reads TGTGCCAGCAGCTTAACTATGAACACTGAAGCTTTCTTT.

This chain uses TRBV9 with TRBJ2-4; TRBD2 is a possible D gene (6 bases). CDR3 size: 14 residues. Trimming pared 2 bases from V and 5 bases from J, leaving 11 bases between. Looked up from germline, CDR1 is SGDLS and CDR2 is YYNGEE. CDR3 sequence: CASSVSTGENIQYF. In DNA form, the CDR3 reads TGTGCCAGCAGCGTGTCCACGGGAGAAAACATTCAGTACTTC.

This clone was seen a single time. DNA for the CDR3: TGTGCCAGCAGCCCGGACAGACCGCCAAACTATGGCTACACCTTC. It translates to CASSPDRPPNYGYTF. The V call is TRBV6-5, the J call TRBJ1-2; the D gene is possibly TRBD1 (6 bases). V was trimmed by 6 bases and J by 2 bases, leaving 16 bases between them. Germline CDR1 is MNHEY and CDR2 is SVGAGI. This CDR3 is 15 amino acids long.

The chain uses TRBV6-5 and TRBJ1-1; maybe TRBD1 (5 bases). CDR3 length: 14 residues. Trimming pared 2 bases from V and 1 base from J, leaving 8 bases between. Germline CDR1 reads MNHEY; CDR2 reads SVGAGI. CDR3 amino acids: CASSYGTPNTEAFF. The DNA of the CDR3 is TGTGCCAGCAGTTACGGGACGCCGAACACTGAAGCTTTCTTT.

The chain employs TRBV29-1 and TRBJ2-5; 10 bases agree with TRBD1. CDR3 length: 14 residues. V shed 5 bases and J 1 base; nucleotides not matched to a gene: 4. CDR1 and CDR2 from the germline V gene are SQVTM and ANQGSEA. The CDR3 reads CSVHWTGGQETQYF. CDR3 nucleotide sequence: TGCAGCGTTCACTGGACAGGGGGCCAAGAGACCCAGTACTTC.

This clone was seen only a few times. Relative to the germline gene, one junction end is altered; a read error may explain this. The V and J genes are TRBV14 and TRBJ2-1; no clear D gene. CDR1 SGHDN and CDR2 FVKESK come from the germline V gene. This CDR3 comprises 9 residues. The CDR3 loop is CASSQLPLF. CDR3 coding DNA: TGTGCCAGCAGCCAACTGCCGCTCTTC.

The gene calls are TRBV27 and TRBJ2-1; possible D gene TRBD2, 6 bases. V gave up 5 bases and J gave up 0 bases, with 14 bases separating them. The CDR3 is 16 amino acids. Germline assignment: CDR1 MNHEY and CDR2 SMNVEV (reference sequence). CDR3 sequence: CASSPFREFSYNEQFF. The CDR3 DNA sequence: TGTGCCAGCAGTCCTTTTCGGGAGTTCTCCTACAATGAGCAGTTCTTC.

The rearrangement joins TRBV7-6 to TRBJ2-5, with a tentative D call TRBD2 (7 bases). The CDR3 spans 19 residues. The ends were cut back, 5 bases at V and 4 bases at J, with 29 bases in the middle. Germline loops: CDR1 SGHVS, CDR2 FNYEAQ. For the CDR3, the DNA is TGTGCCAGCAGCCGAGCCCCGTGGGGGGCCTCGAGGGAGGGAGAGACCCAGTACTTC. This sequence encodes CASSRAPWGASREGETQYF.